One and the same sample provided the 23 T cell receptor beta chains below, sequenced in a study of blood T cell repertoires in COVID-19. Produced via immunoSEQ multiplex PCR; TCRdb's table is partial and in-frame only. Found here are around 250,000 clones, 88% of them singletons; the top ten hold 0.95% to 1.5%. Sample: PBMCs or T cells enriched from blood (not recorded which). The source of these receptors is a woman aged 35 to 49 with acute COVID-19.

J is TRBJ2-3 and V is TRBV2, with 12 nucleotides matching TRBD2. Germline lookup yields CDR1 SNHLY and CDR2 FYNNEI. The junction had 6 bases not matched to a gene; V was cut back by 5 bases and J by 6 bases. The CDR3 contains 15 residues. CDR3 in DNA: TGTGCCAGCAGTAAGGGACTAGCGGGTTTGGATACGCAGTATTTT. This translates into CASSKGLAGLDTQYF. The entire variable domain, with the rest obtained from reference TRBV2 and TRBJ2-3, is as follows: EPEVTQTPSHQVTQMGQEVILRCVPISNHLYFYWYRQILGQKVEFLVSFYNNEISEKSEIFDDQFSVERPDGSNFTLKIRSTKLEDSAMYFCASSKGLAGLDTQYFGPGTRLTVL.

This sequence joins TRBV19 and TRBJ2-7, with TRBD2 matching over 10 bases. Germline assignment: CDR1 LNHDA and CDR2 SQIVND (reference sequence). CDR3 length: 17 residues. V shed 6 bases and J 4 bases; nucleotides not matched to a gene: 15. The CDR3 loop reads CASSNPGRLAGDYEQYF. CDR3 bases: TGTGCCAGTAGCAACCCAGGGCGGCTAGCGGGAGATTACGAGCAGTACTTC.

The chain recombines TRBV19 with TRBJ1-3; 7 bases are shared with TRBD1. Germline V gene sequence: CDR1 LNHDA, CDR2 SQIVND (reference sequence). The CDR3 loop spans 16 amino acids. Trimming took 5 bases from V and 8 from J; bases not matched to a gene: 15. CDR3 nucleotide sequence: TGTGCCAGTAGTCCCGGGGGACAGTTCGGTGGGGACACCATATATTTT. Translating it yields CASSPGGQFGGDTIYF. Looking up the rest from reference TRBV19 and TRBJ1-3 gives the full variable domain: DGGITQSPKYLFRKEGQNVTLSCEQNLNHDAMYWYRQDPGQGLRLIYYSQIVNDFQKGDIAEGYSVSREKKESFPLTVTSAQKNPTAFYLCASSPGGQFGGDTIYFGEGSWLTVV.

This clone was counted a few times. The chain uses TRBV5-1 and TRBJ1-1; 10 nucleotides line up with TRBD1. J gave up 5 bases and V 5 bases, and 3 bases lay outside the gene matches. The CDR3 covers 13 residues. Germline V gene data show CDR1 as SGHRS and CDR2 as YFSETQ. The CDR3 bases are TGCGCCAGCAGAGGGACAGGGGTAACTGAAGCTTTCTTT. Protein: CASRGTGVTEAFF.

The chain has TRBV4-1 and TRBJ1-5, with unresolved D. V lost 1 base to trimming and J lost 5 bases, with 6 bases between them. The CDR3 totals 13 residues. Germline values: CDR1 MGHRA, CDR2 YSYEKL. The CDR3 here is CASSQVQDQPQHF. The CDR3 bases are TGCGCCAGCAGCCAAGTGCAGGATCAGCCCCAGCATTTT.

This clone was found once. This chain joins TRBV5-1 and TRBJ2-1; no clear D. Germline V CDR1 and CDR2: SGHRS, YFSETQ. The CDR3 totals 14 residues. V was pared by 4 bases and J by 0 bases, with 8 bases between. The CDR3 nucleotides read TGCGCCAGCAGCCTCTACGTCTCCTACAATGAGCAGTTCTTC. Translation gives CASSLYVSYNEQFF.

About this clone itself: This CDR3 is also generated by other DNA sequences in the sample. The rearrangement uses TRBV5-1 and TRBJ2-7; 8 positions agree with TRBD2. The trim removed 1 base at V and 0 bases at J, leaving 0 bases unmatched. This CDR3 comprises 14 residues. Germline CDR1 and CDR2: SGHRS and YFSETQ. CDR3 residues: CASSLTSGSYEQYF. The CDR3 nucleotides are TGCGCCAGCAGCTTGACTAGCGGCTCCTACGAGCAGTACTTC. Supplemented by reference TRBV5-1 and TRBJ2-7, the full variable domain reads KAGVTQTPRYLIKTRGQQVTLSCSPISGHRSVSWYQQTPGQGLQFLFEYFSETQRNKGNFPGRFSGRQFSNSRSEMNVSTLELGDSALYLCASSLTSGSYEQYFGPGTRLTVT.

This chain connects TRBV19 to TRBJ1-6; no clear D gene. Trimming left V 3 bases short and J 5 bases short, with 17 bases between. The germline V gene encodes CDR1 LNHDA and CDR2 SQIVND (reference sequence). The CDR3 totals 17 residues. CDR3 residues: CASSIGQLGNNNSPLHF. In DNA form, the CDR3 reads TGTGCCAGTAGTATTGGGCAACTCGGAAATAATAATTCACCCCTCCACTTT.

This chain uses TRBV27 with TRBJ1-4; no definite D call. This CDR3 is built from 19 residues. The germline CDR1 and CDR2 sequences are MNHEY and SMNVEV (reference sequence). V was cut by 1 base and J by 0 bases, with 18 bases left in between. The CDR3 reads CASSLLPQALSATNEKLFF. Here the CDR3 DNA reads TGTGCCAGCAGTTTATTGCCCCAGGCGTTAAGTGCAACTAATGAAAAACTGTTTTTT.

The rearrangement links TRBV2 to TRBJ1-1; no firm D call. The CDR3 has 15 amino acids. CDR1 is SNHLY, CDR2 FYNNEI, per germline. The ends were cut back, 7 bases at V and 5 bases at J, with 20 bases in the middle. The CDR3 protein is CASNAPQGGSTEAFF. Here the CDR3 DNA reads TGTGCCAGCAACGCCCCTCAAGGAGGCTCGACTGAAGCTTTCTTT. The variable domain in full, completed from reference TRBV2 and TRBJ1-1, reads EPEVTQTPSHQVTQMGQEVILRCVPISNHLYFYWYRQILGQKVEFLVSFYNNEISEKSEIFDDQFSVERPDGSNFTLKIRSTKLEDSAMYFCASNAPQGGSTEAFFGQGTRLTVV.

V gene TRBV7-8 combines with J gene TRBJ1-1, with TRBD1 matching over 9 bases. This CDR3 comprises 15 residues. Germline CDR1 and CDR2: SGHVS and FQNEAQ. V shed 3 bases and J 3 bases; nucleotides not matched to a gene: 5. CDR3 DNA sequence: TGTGCCAGCAGCTTCAGGACAGGGGTTGACACTGAAGCTTTCTTT. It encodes CASSFRTGVDTEAFF.

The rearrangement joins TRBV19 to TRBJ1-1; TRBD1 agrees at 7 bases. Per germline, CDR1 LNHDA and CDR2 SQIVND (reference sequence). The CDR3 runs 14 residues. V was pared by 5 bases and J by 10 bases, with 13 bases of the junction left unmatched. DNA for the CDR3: TGTGCCAGTAGTGGAAGGACAGGCCACCGGGGAGCTTTCTTT. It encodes CASSGRTGHRGAFF.

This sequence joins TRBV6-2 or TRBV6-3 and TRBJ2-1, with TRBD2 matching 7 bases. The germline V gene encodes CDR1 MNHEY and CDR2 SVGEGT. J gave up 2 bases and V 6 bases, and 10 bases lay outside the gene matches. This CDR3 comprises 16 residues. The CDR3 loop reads CASRPKGLAAYNEQFF. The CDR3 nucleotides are TGTGCCAGCAGGCCTAAGGGTCTAGCGGCCTACAATGAGCAGTTCTTC.

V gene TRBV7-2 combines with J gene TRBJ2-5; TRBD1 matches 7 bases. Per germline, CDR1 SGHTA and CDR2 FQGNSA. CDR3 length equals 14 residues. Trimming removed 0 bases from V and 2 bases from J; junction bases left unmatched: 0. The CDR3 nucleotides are TGTGCCAGCAGCTTAGCGGGACAGCAAGAGACCCAGTACTTC. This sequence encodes CASSLAGQQETQYF. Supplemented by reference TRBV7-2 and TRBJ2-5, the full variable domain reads GAGVSQSPSNKVTEKGKDVELRCDPISGHTALYWYRQSLGQGLEFLIYFQGNSAPDKSGLPSDRFSAERTGGSVSTLTIQRTQQEDSAVYLCASSLAGQQETQYFGPGTRLLVL.

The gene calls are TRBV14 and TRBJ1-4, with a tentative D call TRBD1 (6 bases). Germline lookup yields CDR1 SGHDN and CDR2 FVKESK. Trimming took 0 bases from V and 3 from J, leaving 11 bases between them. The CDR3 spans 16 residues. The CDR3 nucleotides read TGTGCCAGCAGCCAAGATCCAGGACAGCCTAATGAAAAACTGTTTTTT. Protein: CASSQDPGQPNEKLFF. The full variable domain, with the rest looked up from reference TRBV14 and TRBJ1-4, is EAGVTQFPSHSVIEKGQTVTLRCDPISGHDNLYWYRRVMGKEIKFLLHFVKESKQDESGMPNNRFLAERTGGTYSTLKVQPAELEDSGVYFCASSQDPGQPNEKLFFGSGTQLSVL.

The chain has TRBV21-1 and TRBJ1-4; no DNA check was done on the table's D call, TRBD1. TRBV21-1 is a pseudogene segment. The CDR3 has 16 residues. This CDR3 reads CASSKVRTAVNEKLFF. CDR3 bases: TGTGCCAGCAGCAAAGTTCGGACAGCCGTTAATGAAAAACTGTTTTTT.

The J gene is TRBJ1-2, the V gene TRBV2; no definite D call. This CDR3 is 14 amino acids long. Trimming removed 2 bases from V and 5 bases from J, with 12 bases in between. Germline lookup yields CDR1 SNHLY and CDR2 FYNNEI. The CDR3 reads CASSESETDYGYTF. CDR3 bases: TGTGCCAGCAGTGAATCAGAGACTGATTATGGCTACACCTTC.

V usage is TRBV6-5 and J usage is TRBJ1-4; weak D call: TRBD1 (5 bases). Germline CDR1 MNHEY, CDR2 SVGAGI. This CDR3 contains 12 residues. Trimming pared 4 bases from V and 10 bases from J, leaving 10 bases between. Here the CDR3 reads CASSSQGGKLFF. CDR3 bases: TGTGCCAGCAGTTCCCAGGGCGGAAAACTGTTTTTT.

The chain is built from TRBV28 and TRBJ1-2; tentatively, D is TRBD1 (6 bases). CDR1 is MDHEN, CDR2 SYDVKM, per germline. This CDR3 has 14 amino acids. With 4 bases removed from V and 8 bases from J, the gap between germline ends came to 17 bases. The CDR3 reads CASSSTGRHGGYTF. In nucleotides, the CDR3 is TGTGCCAGCAGTTCTACAGGGCGCCATGGCGGCTACACCTTC.

CDR3 in amino acids: CASSIEGQEINEKLFF. The CDR3 DNA reads TGTGCCAGTAGTATTGAAGGACAGGAGATTAATGAAAAACTGTTTTTT. The chain is built from TRBV19 and TRBJ1-4, with 7 nucleotides matching TRBD1. J gave up 4 bases and V 3 bases, and 8 bases lay outside the gene matches. From germline, CDR1 is LNHDA and CDR2 SQIVND (reference sequence). This CDR3 region has 16 residues. The entire variable domain, with the rest obtained from reference TRBV19 and TRBJ1-4, is as follows: DGGITQSPKYLFRKEGQNVTLSCEQNLNHDAMYWYRQDPGQGLRLIYYSQIVNDFQKGDIAEGYSVSREKKESFPLTVTSAQKNPTAFYLCASSIEGQEINEKLFFGSGTQLSVL.

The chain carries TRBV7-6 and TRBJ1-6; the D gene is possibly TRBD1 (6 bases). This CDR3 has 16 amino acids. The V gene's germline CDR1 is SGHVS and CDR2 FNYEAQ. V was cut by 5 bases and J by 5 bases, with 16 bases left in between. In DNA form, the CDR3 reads TGTGCCAGCAGCACTATGGACAGAACGAATAATTCACCCCTCCACTTT. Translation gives CASSTMDRTNNSPLHF. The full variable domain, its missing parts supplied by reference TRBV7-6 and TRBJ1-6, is GAGVSQSPRYKVTKRGQDVALRCDPISGHVSLYWYRQALGQGPEFLTYFNYEAQQDKSGLPNDRFSAERPEGSISTLTIQRTEQRDSAMYRCASSTMDRTNNSPLHFGNGTRLTVT.

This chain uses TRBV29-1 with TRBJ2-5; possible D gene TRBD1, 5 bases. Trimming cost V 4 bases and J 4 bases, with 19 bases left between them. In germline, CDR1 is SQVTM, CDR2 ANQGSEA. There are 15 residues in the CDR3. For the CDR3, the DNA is TGCAGCGTTGGGGTCGGATTTGGGGCCAGAGAGACCCAGTACTTC. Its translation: CSVGVGFGARETQYF.

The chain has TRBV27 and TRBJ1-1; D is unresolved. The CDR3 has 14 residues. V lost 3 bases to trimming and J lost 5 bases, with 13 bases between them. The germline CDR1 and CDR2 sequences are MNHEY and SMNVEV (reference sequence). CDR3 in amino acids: CASSLTGVGTEAFF. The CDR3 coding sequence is TGTGCCAGCAGTTTGACCGGGGTGGGTACTGAAGCTTTCTTT.